This TCR beta chain came from a study of blood T cell repertoires in COVID-19. The germline V gene encodes CDR1 PRHDT and CDR2 FYEKMQ (reference sequence). CDR3 length: 14 amino acids. V was pared by 4 bases and J by 5 bases, with 5 bases of the junction left unmatched. Clones were sequenced by immunoSEQ multiplex PCR, and TCRdb holds only the in-frame ones, with some missing. The profile covers some 100,000 clones, with roughly nine tenths appearing a single time and under 2% taken by the ten largest. Sequenced: peripheral blood. This receptor was identified in a human donor with active COVID-19. The donor label of this sample is uncertain. The chain is built from TRBV13 and TRBJ1-1; TRBD1 matches 9 bases. This CDR3 is CASSSGQGGTEAFF. CDR3 sequence (DNA): TGTGCCAGCAGCTCGGGACAGGGAGGTACTGAAGCTTTCTTT.